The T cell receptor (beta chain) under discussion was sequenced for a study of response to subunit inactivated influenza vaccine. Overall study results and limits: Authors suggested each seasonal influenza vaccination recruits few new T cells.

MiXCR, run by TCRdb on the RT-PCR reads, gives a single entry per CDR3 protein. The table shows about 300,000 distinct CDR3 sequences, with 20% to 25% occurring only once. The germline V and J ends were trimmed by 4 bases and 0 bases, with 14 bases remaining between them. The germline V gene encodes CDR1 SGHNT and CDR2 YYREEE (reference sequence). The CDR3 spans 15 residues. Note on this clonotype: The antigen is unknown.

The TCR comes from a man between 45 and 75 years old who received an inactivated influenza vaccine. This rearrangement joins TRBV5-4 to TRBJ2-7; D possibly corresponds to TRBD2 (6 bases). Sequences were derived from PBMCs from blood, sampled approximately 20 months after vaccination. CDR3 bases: TGTGCCAGCAGCCCGTCCCAGCGGGCCTCCTACGAGCAGTACTTC. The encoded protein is CASSPSQRASYEQYF.